This T cell receptor (beta chain) was profiled in a study of T cells after posttransplantation cyclophosphamide. CDR1 is MGHRA and CDR2 is YSYEKL in the germline V gene. The CDR3 covers 15 residues. V was clipped by 3 bases and J by 6 bases; unmatched bases: 6. Notes on this clone: Its antigen is currently unknown.

A marrow graft followed busulfan-fludarabine conditioning, with cyclophosphamide on days +3 and +4. Clones were read by immunoSEQ multiplex PCR, and TCRdb kept only the in-frame ones, dropping some. In the table there are about 17,000 clones, roughly 80% of which are singletons. Overall study findings and caveats: Later post-transplant blood repertoires were often dominated by donor CD8+ memory clones.

The chain is built from TRBV4-1 and TRBJ2-3; the match to TRBD2 covers 10 bases. This TCR came from a female patient between 35 and 55 years old who received an allogeneic stem cell transplant from a related donor, was CMV-positive, and had no GVHD. Some T cells may arise from the graft donor. This specimen consisted of CD8+ T cells sorted from PBMCs, obtained 1,800 to 2,000 days after a stem cell transplant with posttransplant cyclophosphamide. The CDR3 sequence: CASSHTSGVYDTQYF. CDR3 coding DNA: TGCGCCAGCAGCCACACTAGCGGGGTTTATGATACGCAGTATTTT.